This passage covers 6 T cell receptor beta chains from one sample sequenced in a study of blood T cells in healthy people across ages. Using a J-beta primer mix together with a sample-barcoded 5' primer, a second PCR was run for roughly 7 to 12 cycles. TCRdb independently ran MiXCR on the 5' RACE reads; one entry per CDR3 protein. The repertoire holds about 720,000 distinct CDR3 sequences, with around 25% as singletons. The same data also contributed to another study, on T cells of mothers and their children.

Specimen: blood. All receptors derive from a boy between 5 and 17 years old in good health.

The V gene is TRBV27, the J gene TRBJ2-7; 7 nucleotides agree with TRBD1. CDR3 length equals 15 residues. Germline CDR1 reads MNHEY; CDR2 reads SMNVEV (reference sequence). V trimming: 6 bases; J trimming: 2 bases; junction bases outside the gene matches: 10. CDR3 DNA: TGTGCCAGCAGAGTCCCCGGGCAGGGGGCCTACGAGCAGTACTTC. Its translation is CASRVPGQGAYEQYF.

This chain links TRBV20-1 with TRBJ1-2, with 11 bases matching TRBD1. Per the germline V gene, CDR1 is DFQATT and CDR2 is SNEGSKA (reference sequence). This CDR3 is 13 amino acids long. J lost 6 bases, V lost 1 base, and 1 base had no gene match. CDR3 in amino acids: CSARGGQGDGYTF. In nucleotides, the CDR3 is TGCAGTGCTAGAGGGGGACAGGGGGATGGCTACACCTTC.

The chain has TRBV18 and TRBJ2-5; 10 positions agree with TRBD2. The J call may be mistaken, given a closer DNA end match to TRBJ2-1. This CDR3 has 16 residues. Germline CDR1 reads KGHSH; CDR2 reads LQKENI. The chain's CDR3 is CASSPLAGGKLNEQFF. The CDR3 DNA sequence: TGTGCCAGCTCACCACTAGCGGGGGGCAAGCTCAATGAGCAGTTCTTC.

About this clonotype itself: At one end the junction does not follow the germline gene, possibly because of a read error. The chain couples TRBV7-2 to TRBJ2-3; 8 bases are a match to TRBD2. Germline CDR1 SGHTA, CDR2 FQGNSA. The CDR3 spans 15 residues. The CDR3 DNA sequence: TGTGCCAGCACCTTAGCGGGAAGGGCCACAGATACGCAGTATTTT. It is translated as CASTLAGRATDTQYF.

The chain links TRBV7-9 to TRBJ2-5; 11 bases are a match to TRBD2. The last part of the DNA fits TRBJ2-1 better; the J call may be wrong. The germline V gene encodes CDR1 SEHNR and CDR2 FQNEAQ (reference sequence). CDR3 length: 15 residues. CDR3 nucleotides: TGTGCCAGCAGCTTCACCGGGACTAGCGGCCATGAGCAGTTCTTC. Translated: CASSFTGTSGHEQFF.

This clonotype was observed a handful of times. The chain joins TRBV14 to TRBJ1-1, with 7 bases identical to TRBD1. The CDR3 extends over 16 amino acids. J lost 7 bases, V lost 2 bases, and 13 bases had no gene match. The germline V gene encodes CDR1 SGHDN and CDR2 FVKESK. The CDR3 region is CASSQYVAPGQSEAFF. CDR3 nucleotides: TGTGCCAGCAGCCAATACGTCGCCCCGGGACAGAGTGAAGCTTTCTTT.